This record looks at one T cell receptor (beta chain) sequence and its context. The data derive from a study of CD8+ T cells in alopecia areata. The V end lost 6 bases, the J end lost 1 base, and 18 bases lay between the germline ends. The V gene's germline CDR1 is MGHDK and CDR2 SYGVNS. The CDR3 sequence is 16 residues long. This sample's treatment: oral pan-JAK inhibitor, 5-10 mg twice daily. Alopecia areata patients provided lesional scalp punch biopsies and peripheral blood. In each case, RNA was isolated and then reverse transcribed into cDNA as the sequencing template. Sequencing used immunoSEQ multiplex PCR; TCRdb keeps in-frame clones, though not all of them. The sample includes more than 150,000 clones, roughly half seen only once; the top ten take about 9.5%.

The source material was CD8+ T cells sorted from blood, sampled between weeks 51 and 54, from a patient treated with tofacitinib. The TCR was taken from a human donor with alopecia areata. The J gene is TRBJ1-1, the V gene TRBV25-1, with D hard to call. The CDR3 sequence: CASSGVSSRGNTEAFF. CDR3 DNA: TGTGCCAGCAGCGGCGTGTCCTCCCGAGGGAACACTGAAGCTTTCTTT.